One and the same sample provided the 22 T cell receptor beta chains below, sequenced in a study of identifying expanded T cells in peripheral blood. Clones were read by immunoSEQ multiplex PCR, and TCRdb kept only the in-frame ones, dropping some. The table includes about 97,000 clones, 87% detected once. Sequencing was carried out using blood. All receptors derive from a person aged 18 to 75 in good health.

This clone came up once. This rearrangement joins TRBV30 to TRBJ2-5; the D is unclear. The V end lost 7 bases, the J end lost 5 bases, and 20 bases lay between the germline ends. This CDR3 is 14 amino acids long. Per germline, CDR1 GTSNPN and CDR2 SVGIG (reference sequence). Here the CDR3 reads CASESWGKGETQYF. In DNA, the CDR3 is TGTGCCTCGGAGAGCTGGGGTAAAGGGGAGACCCAGTACTTC.

This chain joins TRBV5-6 and TRBJ2-7; D unresolved. Trimming pared 2 bases from V and 0 bases from J, leaving 12 bases between. Germline CDR1 reads SGHDT; CDR2 reads YYEEEE. The CDR3 spans 15 residues. CDR3 region: CASSFRAIGSYEQYF. CDR3 bases: TGTGCCAGCAGCTTTAGGGCGATTGGCTCCTACGAGCAGTACTTC.

The V and J genes are TRBV2 and TRBJ1-2, with a possible D match to TRBD1 (6 bases). Germline CDR1 SNHLY, CDR2 FYNNEI. The ends were cut back, 5 bases at V and 7 bases at J, with 20 bases in the middle. This CDR3 spans 15 amino acids. The CDR3 nucleotides are TGTGCCAGCAGTCCGTCCTATACAGGGTTGCGTGGCTACACCTTC. Amino acid sequence: CASSPSYTGLRGYTF.

The J gene is TRBJ1-1, the V gene TRBV2; D may be TRBD1 (5 bases). This CDR3 is built from 14 residues. Deletions cut 7 bases from V and 2 bases from J, with 14 bases between. Looked up from germline, CDR1 is SNHLY and CDR2 is FYNNEI. In DNA, the CDR3 is TGTGCCAGCAAGGCAGGGAGTTTAAACACTGAAGCTTTCTTT. Protein: CASKAGSLNTEAFF.

This chain connects TRBV7-9 to TRBJ2-1; 8 bases align to TRBD1. The CDR3 sequence is 15 residues long. Germline values: CDR1 SEHNR, CDR2 FQNEAQ (reference sequence). J lost 4 bases, V lost 5 bases, and 7 bases had no gene match. CDR3 sequence: CASSHRTGIYNEQFF. The CDR3 region has the DNA TGTGCCAGCAGCCATCGGACAGGGATATACAATGAGCAGTTCTTC.

This chain links TRBV6-1 with TRBJ1-1; no definite D call. The germline gives CDR1 MNHNS, CDR2 SASEGT. V was trimmed by 7 bases and J by 0 bases, leaving 12 bases between them. The CDR3 runs 14 residues. The CDR3 loop reads CASTRTPLNTEAFF. CDR3 DNA: TGTGCCAGCACTAGGACGCCTCTGAACACTGAAGCTTTCTTT.

The genes are TRBV5-1 and TRBJ1-2; 7 bases fit TRBD1. J lost 6 bases, V lost 5 bases, and 13 bases had no gene match. Germline values: CDR1 SGHRS, CDR2 YFSETQ. This CDR3 region has 15 residues. CDR3 residues: CASSSDRDSINGYTF. Written as DNA, the CDR3 is TGCGCCAGCAGTTCTGACAGGGACAGTATCAATGGCTACACCTTC.

The chain is built from TRBV5-5 and TRBJ2-1, with D possibly called TRBD1 or TRBD2 (6 bases each). CDR1 and CDR2 (germline): SGHKS, YYEKEE (reference sequence). This CDR3 region has 14 residues. V shed 4 bases and J shed 4 bases, with 12 bases lying between them. The CDR3 is CASSAGQGYNEQFF. In DNA form, the CDR3 reads TGTGCCAGCAGCGCGGGACAAGGGTACAATGAGCAGTTCTTC.

V gene TRBV7-2 combines with J gene TRBJ2-1; no firm D call. Germline values: CDR1 SGHTA, CDR2 FQGNSA. V was cut by 3 bases and J by 8 bases, with 14 bases left in between. The CDR3 is 14 residues long. This chain's CDR3 is CASSFYQGSHEQFF. The CDR3, as DNA: TGTGCCAGCAGCTTTTACCAAGGGTCGCATGAGCAGTTCTTC.

This clone was found once. Written as DNA, the CDR3 is TGTGCCAGCAGTCGGATTTCGGGAAACACCATATATTTT. It encodes CASSRISGNTIYF. The chain uses TRBV11-1 and TRBJ1-3, with D unresolved. V lost 6 bases, J lost 4 bases, and 10 bases lay in between. Germline CDR1 reads SGHAT; CDR2 reads FQDESV (reference sequence). This CDR3 has 13 residues. The complete variable domain, with remaining parts taken from reference TRBV11-1 and TRBJ1-3, reads EAEVAQSPRYKITEKSQAVAFWCDPISGHATLYWYRQILGQGPELLVQFQDESVVDDSQLPKDRFSAERLKGVDSTLKIQPAELGDSAMYLCASSRISGNTIYFGEGSWLTVV.

CDR3 residues: CASSMGANSPLHF. The CDR3 bases are TGTGCCAGTAGTATGGGTGCTAATTCACCCCTCCACTTT. The chain links TRBV19 to TRBJ1-6; D is undetermined. Germline CDR1 and CDR2: LNHDA and SQIVND (reference sequence). CDR3 length: 13 amino acids. V lost 3 bases, J lost 6 bases, and 6 bases lay in between.

The chain carries TRBV19 and TRBJ1-3, with D possibly TRBD1 on 5 matching bases. V gave up 5 bases and J gave up 1 base, with 18 bases separating them. The CDR3 is 17 residues long. Germline assignment: CDR1 LNHDA and CDR2 SQIVND (reference sequence). The CDR3 region is CASSGLRDEKSGNTIYF. The CDR3 nucleotides read TGTGCCAGTAGTGGCCTCAGGGACGAAAAGTCTGGAAACACCATATATTTT. The entire variable domain, with the rest obtained from reference TRBV19 and TRBJ1-3, is as follows: DGGITQSPKYLFRKEGQNVTLSCEQNLNHDAMYWYRQDPGQGLRLIYYSQIVNDFQKGDIAEGYSVSREKKESFPLTVTSAQKNPTAFYLCASSGLRDEKSGNTIYFGEGSWLTVV.

The chain combines TRBV9 with TRBJ2-1; TRBD2 matches at 8 bases. This CDR3 comprises 15 residues. CDR1 and CDR2 from the germline V gene are SGDLS and YYNGEE. V lost 2 bases, J lost 4 bases, and 5 bases stayed unmatched. The CDR3 here is CASSVQSGGYNEQFF. The CDR3, as DNA: TGTGCCAGCAGCGTCCAGAGCGGGGGTTACAATGAGCAGTTCTTC.

The gene calls are TRBV6-6 and TRBJ2-7, with D perhaps matching TRBD2 (5 bases). Germline V gene lookup returns CDR1 MNHNY and CDR2 SVGAGI (reference sequence). The CDR3 sequence is 14 residues long. Trimming removed 6 bases at V and 3 bases at J, with 15 bases between. Written as DNA, the CDR3 is TGTGCCAGCAGCCCCCTTGCCGGGGACTACGAGCAGTACTTC. Translated, it gives CASSPLAGDYEQYF.

The CDR3 is CASSLGQWDTTYEQYF. Written as DNA, the CDR3 is TGTGCCAGCAGCTTAGGACAGTGGGACACGACCTACGAGCAGTACTTC. The chain joins TRBV7-9 to TRBJ2-7; the D gene is possibly TRBD1 (6 bases). Germline values: CDR1 SEHNR, CDR2 FQNEAQ (reference sequence). CDR3 size: 16 residues. The germline V and J ends were trimmed by 1 base and 2 bases, with 15 bases remaining between them.

Only a few counts were recorded for this clone. The V and J genes are TRBV11-2 and TRBJ1-2, with a weak D call TRBD1 (5 bases). Deletions cut 2 bases from V and 4 bases from J, with 8 bases between. The CDR3 contains 13 residues. CDR1 is SGHAT, CDR2 FQNNGV, per germline. The CDR3 region is CASSLQGPYGYTF. The CDR3 DNA reads TGTGCCAGCAGCTTACAGGGCCCCTATGGCTACACCTTC.

The V call is TRBV6-5, the J call TRBJ1-6; 7 positions match TRBD1. With 2 bases clipped from V and 7 bases from J, the junction kept 2 bases outside the gene matches. There are 14 residues in the CDR3. Per the germline V gene, CDR1 is MNHEY and CDR2 is SVGAGI. This CDR3 reads CASSYGQENSPLHF. CDR3 bases: TGTGCCAGCAGTTACGGACAGGAGAATTCACCCCTCCACTTT.

This clone has just one count. The chain joins TRBV5-4 to TRBJ2-3, with 8 nucleotides matching TRBD2. The CDR3 spans 16 residues. The V segment lost 0 bases and the J segment 0 bases; nucleotides outside the gene matches: 3. Germline values: CDR1 SGHNT, CDR2 YYREEE (reference sequence). The CDR3 DNA reads as TGTGCCAGCAGCTTGGGAGCGGGGGTTAGCACAGATACGCAGTATTTT. This encodes CASSLGAGVSTDTQYF.

This chain uses TRBV6-6 with TRBJ2-5; a weak D match, TRBD2 (6 bases). This CDR3 spans 14 amino acids. CDR1 is MNHNY, CDR2 SVGAGI, per germline (reference sequence). V lost 0 bases to trimming and J lost 5 bases, with 10 bases between them. In DNA form, the CDR3 reads TGTGCCAGCAGTTACTCGGGGGGTTGGGAGACCCAGTACTTC. The encoded protein is CASSYSGGWETQYF.

This sequence joins TRBV9 and TRBJ2-7; TRBD2 matches 7 bases. CDR3 length: 14 amino acids. The germline CDR1 and CDR2 sequences are SGDLS and YYNGEE. Losses at the gene ends were 0 bases for V and 5 bases for J; bases not matched to a gene: 5. In DNA, the CDR3 is TGTGCCAGCAGCGTAGTGAGGGAGGGCGACGAGCAGTACTTC. Translated: CASSVVREGDEQYF.

This rearrangement joins TRBV10-3 to TRBJ2-7, with D perhaps matching TRBD1 (6 bases). In germline, CDR1 is ENHRY, CDR2 SYGVKD. This CDR3 region has 16 residues. Trimming took 3 bases from V and 1 from J, leaving 16 bases between them. CDR3 DNA: TGTGCCATCAGTGACGTAACAGGGCGCGTTTCCTACGAGCAGTACTTC. As protein: CAISDVTGRVSYEQYF.

The chain recombines TRBV5-5 with TRBJ1-4; D is ambiguous. From germline, CDR1 is SGHKS and CDR2 YYEKEE (reference sequence). Trimming took off 1 base at V and 10 bases at J, with 17 bases between the two ends. This CDR3 has 15 amino acids. DNA for the CDR3: TGTGCCAGCAGCTTGCTGGGGTCTTCGGTTGGAAAACTGTTTTTT. Translated, it gives CASSLLGSSVGKLFF. The variable domain in full, completed from reference TRBV5-5 and TRBJ1-4, reads DAGVTQSPTHLIKTRGQQVTLRCSPISGHKSVSWYQQVLGQGPQFIFQYYEKEERGRGNFPDRFSARQFPNYSSELNVNALLLGDSALYLCASSLLGSSVGKLFFGSGTQLSVL.